One sample yielded the 13 T cell receptor beta chains listed below, sequenced in a study of T cell clonotyping in hematopoietic cell transplantation. Time point indicated: recipient sample about 28 days before transplant, after cytoreduction. Assay used: immunoSEQ multiplex PCR; TCRdb lists only in-frame clones, some missing. The table lists fewer than 50,000 clones, just over 85% of them singletons. Sequencing was performed on peripheral blood mononuclear cells, taken before stem cell transplant. Source of these receptors: a man aged 60 to 75 with biphenotypic leukemia. Some clones in this sample may be carry-over from other donors' samples.

The chain has TRBV7-9 and TRBJ1-3; no clear D gene. Between the trimmed V and J ends, which lost 2 bases and 7 bases, there was a span of 9 bases. In germline, CDR1 is SEHNR, CDR2 FQNEAQ (reference sequence). This CDR3 spans 13 amino acids. CDR3 sequence (DNA): TGTGCCAGCAGCTTAAATTCCGAGAACACCATATATTTT. This gives the protein CASSLNSENTIYF. Full variable domain (rest looked up from reference TRBV7-9 and TRBJ1-3): DTGVSQNPRHKITKRGQNVTFRCDPISEHNRLYWYRQTLGQGPEFLTYFQNEAQLEKSRLLSDRFSAERPKGSFSTLEIQRTEQGDSAMYLCASSLNSENTIYFGEGSWLTVV.

The rearrangement uses TRBV2 and TRBJ1-5; perhaps TRBD1 as D (6 bases). The V and J ends lost 7 bases and 7 bases respectively, with 14 bases between them. The CDR3 consists of 13 residues. The germline CDR1 and CDR2 sequences are SNHLY and FYNNEI. The CDR3 protein is CASKRGQGQPQHF. CDR3 DNA: TGTGCCAGCAAACGGGGGCAGGGGCAGCCCCAGCATTTT.

The chain uses TRBV6-1 and TRBJ2-3, with D maybe TRBD1 (5 bases). Per the germline V gene, CDR1 is MNHNS and CDR2 is SASEGT. Trimming pared 4 bases from V and 2 bases from J, leaving 19 bases between. The CDR3 totals 17 residues. CDR3 protein: CASSGLQAPPITDTQYF. The CDR3 nucleotides are TGTGCCAGCAGTGGTCTACAGGCTCCCCCGATCACAGATACGCAGTATTTT.

The chain couples TRBV10-3 to TRBJ2-1, with D maybe TRBD1 (6 bases). The CDR3 length is 13 residues. Per the germline V gene, CDR1 is ENHRY and CDR2 is SYGVKD. The V end was cut by 6 bases, the J end by 9 bases, with 15 bases between. The CDR3 nucleotides are TGTGCCATCAGGGATACAGGGTACCTTGAGCAGTTCTTC. Its translation is CAIRDTGYLEQFF.

The chain has TRBV29-1 and TRBJ2-7, with 8 nucleotides matching TRBD2. Germline trimming cut 4 bases from V and 3 bases from J; bases unmatched to any gene: 8. This CDR3 is built from 14 residues. Germline V lookup: CDR1 SQVTM, CDR2 ANQGSEA. The CDR3 reads CSVGVAGRRYEQYF. CDR3 in DNA: TGCAGCGTTGGAGTAGCGGGGAGGCGCTACGAGCAGTACTTC.

This clone is medium-sized in the sample. J is TRBJ1-5 and V is TRBV7-8; D gene ambiguous. The CDR3 covers 15 residues. Per the germline V gene, CDR1 is SGHVS and CDR2 is FQNEAQ. V dropped 1 base and J dropped 3 bases, with 10 bases sitting between them. CDR3 in amino acids: CASSLGSSFNQPQHF. In nucleotides, the CDR3 is TGTGCCAGCAGCTTAGGTTCCAGTTTCAATCAGCCCCAGCATTTT.

This clone was seen a handful of times. As DNA, the CDR3 is TGTGCCAGTAGAGGCAGGGGGCGGTCCGGGGAGCTGTTTTTT. Translation: CASRGRGRSGELFF. The V call is TRBV19, the J call TRBJ2-2; 8 bases map to TRBD1. This CDR3 spans 14 amino acids. V shed 6 bases, J shed 6 bases, and the junction held 6 bases outside the gene matches. CDR1 is LNHDA and CDR2 is SQIVND in the germline V gene (reference sequence).

This clone occurred once. This chain uses TRBV19 with TRBJ1-4, with D tentatively TRBD1 (6 bases). The CDR3 covers 15 residues. CDR1 LNHDA and CDR2 SQIVND come from the germline V gene (reference sequence). Deletions cut 3 bases from V and 8 bases from J, with 16 bases between. The CDR3 DNA sequence: TGTGCCAGTAGTATTTCCCGGACAGTCGACGAAAAACTGTTTTTT. Translation: CASSISRTVDEKLFF.

This chain connects TRBV4-3 to TRBJ2-3; D remains unclear. Germline-derived CDR1 and CDR2 are LGHNA and YSLEER. CDR3 length: 16 residues. V lost 1 base and J 1 base, leaving 12 bases between the germline ends. The CDR3 DNA is TGCGCCAGCAGCCAAGGTCGGGCGGAAGGCACAGATACGCAGTATTTT. Amino acids: CASSQGRAEGTDTQYF.

This sequence joins TRBV7-8 and TRBJ2-3, with D uncertain. The CDR3 is 12 residues long. Trimming shortened V by 9 bases and J by 5 bases, and 12 bases separated the two germline ends. Germline lookup yields CDR1 SGHVS and CDR2 FQNEAQ. The CDR3 coding sequence is TGTGCCAGTAAGGTGGGGTTAGATACGCAGTATTTT. As protein: CASKVGLDTQYF.

As regards this clone: The CDR3 carries no conserved terminal phenylalanine or tryptophan, so it likely arises from a read error. It is unclear where the CDR3 begins or ends on the DNA, so no DNA is shown, and the CDR3 is as TCRdb lists it. This chain links TRBV6-5 with TRBJ1-5. A total of 10 residues make up the CDR3, ends included. Germline values: CDR1 MNHEY, CDR2 SVGAGI. CDR3: CAGDRESLEP.

The V and J genes are TRBV27 and TRBJ2-1; a weak D match, TRBD1 (5 bases). This CDR3 comprises 16 residues. Between the trimmed V and J ends, which lost 6 bases and 0 bases, there was a span of 15 bases. Per germline, CDR1 MNHEY and CDR2 SMNVEV (reference sequence). CDR3 protein: CASRAFQGGSYNEQFF. As DNA, the CDR3 is TGTGCCAGCAGGGCATTCCAGGGTGGCTCCTACAATGAGCAGTTCTTC.

This clone came up once. CDR3 amino acids: CASSQTGGYTF. In nucleotides, the CDR3 is TGTGCCAGCAGCCAAACGGGTGGCTACACCTTC. V and J are TRBV7-9 and TRBJ1-2; D call uncertain. V was cut by 5 bases and J by 7 bases, with 8 bases left in between. The CDR3 extends over 11 amino acids. CDR1 and CDR2 (germline): SEHNR, FQNEAQ (reference sequence).